This T cell receptor (beta chain) was found in a study of cytomegalovirus exposure and HLA in healthy donors. Whole-study findings and limits: In vitro experiments confirmed that three CMV-associated chains were specific for CMV antigens. It was assumed in the presence/absence analyses that sequencing depth was roughly uniform across donors. Reported findings show TCR beta sequences accurately forecast HLA-A and HLA-B alleles in most subjects. After further analysis at a later stage, 16,951 TCR beta sequences were associated with HLA alleles at 0.05 false discovery rate.

About this clone itself: What it binds is not known.

The PCR employed 60 Vbeta primers together with 13 Jbeta primers. Produced via immunoSEQ multiplex PCR; TCRdb's table is partial and in-frame only. The sample lists some 110,000 clones; 65% to 80% were seen once. The J segment lost 1 base and the V segment lost 3 bases, leaving 5 bases of the junction unmatched. This CDR3 spans 15 amino acids. Germline lookup yields CDR1 KGHSH and CDR2 LQKENI. The TCR originated in a man between 60 and 75 years old in good health and CMV-seronegative. The sequenced material came from PBMCs. The chain has TRBV18 and TRBJ1-1; TRBD1 matches 7 bases. The CDR3 bases are TGTGCCAGCTCACCGCAGACAGGGCGGAACACTGAAGCTTTCTTT. Translating it yields CASSPQTGRNTEAFF.